The clone carrying this TCR beta chain was counted between two and nine times. Other DNA sequences within the sample encode an identical CDR3. Germline V lookup: CDR1 SGHTA, CDR2 FQGTGA. V shed 1 base and J shed 2 bases, with 5 bases lying between them. This CDR3 spans 13 amino acids. This sample stems from a study of shared clonotypes between healthy human individuals. The protocol was immunoSEQ multiplex PCR, while the TCRdb copy is restricted to in-frame clones and leaves out a portion. Of about 680,000 clones listed, around 72% are singletons. V and J are TRBV7-3 and TRBJ2-5, with D hard to call. This TCR derives from a woman aged 25 to 39 in good health. Sequences were obtained from memory CD4+ T cells sorted from blood. As for subset: CD45RA-negative fraction. The CDR3 DNA reads as TGTGCCAGCAGCTTAAATTCTCAAGAGACCCAGTACTTC. Translated: CASSLNSQETQYF.